Shown below are 8 T cell receptor beta chains from a single sample sequenced in a study of blood T cells in healthy people across ages. Next came a second PCR, run for about 7 to 12 cycles, which used a sample-barcoded 5' primer along with a J-beta primer mix. TCRdb reprocessed the 5' RACE reads via MiXCR and lists one record per CDR3 protein. The table records roughly 1.9 million distinct CDR3 sequences, about two fifths of them present only once. The specimen was blood. All receptors come from a human donor in good health.

The chain is built from TRBV5-1 and TRBJ1-4; D may be TRBD1 (6 bases). Germline CDR1 is SGHRS and CDR2 is YFSETQ. Trimming took off 3 bases at V and 0 bases at J, with 12 bases between the two ends. This CDR3 is 16 amino acids long. The CDR3, as DNA: TGCGCCAGCAGCTGGGGGACATCTGCAACTAATGAAAAACTGTTTTTT. It yields the protein CASSWGTSATNEKLFF.

This clonotype was seen just once. This chain uses TRBV10-3 with TRBJ2-4; D call uncertain. This CDR3 spans 14 amino acids. The ends were cut back, 0 bases at V and 6 bases at J, with 9 bases in the middle. Germline CDR1 reads ENHRY; CDR2 reads SYGVKD. DNA for the CDR3: TGTGCCATCAGTGAGTCCGACGCCCCAAACATTCAGTACTTC. Its translation is CAISESDAPNIQYF.

This clonotype was seen just once. At one boundary the junction diverges from the germline segment, which might be a read error. This chain connects TRBV4-2 to TRBJ2-7; D ambiguous. The CDR3 length is 14 residues. Germline V gene lookup returns CDR1 LGHNA and CDR2 YNFKEQ. The CDR3 reads CASGQNTESYEQYF. The CDR3 nucleotides read TGTGCCAGCGGCCAAAATACAGAGAGCTACGAGCAGTACTTC.

The chain has TRBV5-1 and TRBJ1-1, with D possibly TRBD1 on 5 matching bases. The CDR3 covers 15 residues. V lost 6 bases to trimming and J lost 0 bases, with 15 bases between them. The germline CDR1 and CDR2 sequences are SGHRS and YFSETQ. CDR3 DNA sequence: TGCGCCAGCAATCTTTGGGACGGGGTGAACACTGAAGCTTTCTTT. It codes for CASNLWDGVNTEAFF.

This clonotype was picked up a small number of times. The J gene is TRBJ1-2, the V gene TRBV10-3, with D unclear. This CDR3 is built from 14 residues. In germline, CDR1 is ENHRY, CDR2 SYGVKD. The V and J ends lost 4 bases and 4 bases respectively, with 13 bases between them. The chain's CDR3 is CAISAEGRGYGYTF. For the CDR3, the DNA is TGTGCCATCAGTGCTGAGGGCCGGGGCTATGGCTACACCTTC.

The chain recombines TRBV20-1 with TRBJ1-1; D is unclear. Per germline, CDR1 DFQATT and CDR2 SNEGSKA (reference sequence). Trimming shortened V by 0 bases and J by 8 bases, and 13 bases separated the two germline ends. The CDR3 covers 13 residues. CDR3 loop: CSARDAPRWEAFF. The CDR3 nucleotides are TGCAGTGCTAGAGATGCCCCCCGGTGGGAAGCTTTCTTT.

The chain joins TRBV4-3 to TRBJ1-5, with a tentative D call TRBD1 (5 bases). Per the germline V gene, CDR1 is LGHNA and CDR2 is YSLEER. Trimming shortened V by 4 bases and J by 6 bases, and 16 bases separated the two germline ends. The CDR3 has 15 amino acids. The CDR3 here is CASSLIREWGQPQHF. DNA of the CDR3: TGCGCCAGCAGCCTCATCAGGGAATGGGGTCAGCCCCAGCATTTT.

The chain links TRBV7-2 to TRBJ2-1, with TRBD2 matching over 8 bases. The trim removed 7 bases at V and 3 bases at J, leaving 8 bases unmatched. CDR1 and CDR2 from the germline V gene are SGHTA and FQGNSA. The CDR3 is 15 residues long. The CDR3 loop is CASTSGTSGYNEQFF. DNA for the CDR3: TGTGCCAGCACCTCCGGGACTAGTGGCTACAATGAGCAGTTCTTC.